The source of this T cell receptor (beta chain) is a study of blood T cell repertoires in COVID-19. Study as a whole: Material from acute and convalescent COVID-19 was sourced from the United States, Italy and Spain.

Trimming removed 4 bases from V and 0 bases from J, with 10 bases in between. The CDR3 is 15 residues long. The protocol was immunoSEQ multiplex PCR, while the TCRdb copy is restricted to in-frame clones and leaves out a portion. The sample shows approximately 170,000 clones, 65% to 85% of them seen only once. The chain carries TRBV23-1 and TRBJ1-5; maybe TRBD1 (6 bases). TRBV23-1 is treated as an ORF (open reading frame) with a function not yet certain. Sequenced sample: peripheral blood. The sequence was obtained from a human donor with acute or convalescent COVID-19. The donor label of this sample is uncertain. The CDR3 protein is CASSRRDTSNQPQHF. For the CDR3, the DNA is TGCGCCAGCAGTCGTAGGGACACTAGCAATCAGCCCCAGCATTTT.